This T cell receptor (beta chain) was documented in a study of blood T cell repertoires in COVID-19. How the authors handled the data: Amplified reference gene primers provided the basis for estimating nucleated cell counts. Repertoires were generated with immunoSEQ multiplex PCR, while TCRdb's copy carries only in-frame clones and drops some. V, J and clone size were drawn from that table, and D and trimming were deduced from the DNA. The repertoire holds 110,000 or so clones, with 60% to 80% as singletons. Only one count was recorded for this clone. The CDR3 contains 14 residues. The germline gives CDR1 SGHVS, CDR2 FQNEAQ. J lost 4 bases, V lost 3 bases, and 3 bases had no gene match.

This receptor was taken from a human donor in a cohort sampled during active COVID-19. Specimen: peripheral blood. The rearrangement uses TRBV7-8 and TRBJ1-3; 7 bases match TRBD1. CDR3 residues: CASSLTGTGNTIYF. DNA for the CDR3: TGTGCCAGCAGCTTGACAGGGACGGGAAACACCATATATTTT.